These 28 T cell receptor beta chains came from one sample sequenced in a study of OX40 agonist ivuxolimab in advanced cancers. Sequencing used immunoSEQ multiplex PCR; TCRdb keeps in-frame clones, though not all of them. Among tens of thousands of clones listed, about 87% were seen once. Sequenced here: CD4+ or CD8+ T cells sorted from blood, sampled in a trial of the OX40 agonist ivuxolimab. The receptor set was obtained from an adult with an advanced solid tumor such as melanoma, head and neck, liver or kidney cancer.

The chain couples TRBV10-3 to TRBJ2-1, with TRBD1 matching 11 bases. V dropped 6 bases and J dropped 7; count of bases not matched to a gene: 5. Germline V gene lookup returns CDR1 ENHRY and CDR2 SYGVKD. The CDR3 loop spans 14 amino acids. The CDR3 DNA is TGTGCCATCAGCGGACAGGGGGCGCAAAATGAGCAGTTCTTC. It encodes CAISGQGAQNEQFF.

The chain is built from TRBV12-5 and TRBJ2-3; the D call may be TRBD1 or TRBD2 (5 bases each). V lost 6 bases and J 7 bases, leaving 11 bases between the germline ends. This CDR3 spans 12 amino acids. Germline assignment: CDR1 LGHNT and CDR2 FRNRAP. In nucleotides, the CDR3 is TGTGCTAGTGGGGACGGGGCGAATACGCAGTATTTT. This encodes CASGDGANTQYF.

The V and J genes are TRBV5-5 and TRBJ2-3; 9 nucleotides match TRBD1. Per germline, CDR1 SGHKS and CDR2 YYEKEE (reference sequence). Trimming removed 3 bases from V and 6 bases from J; junction bases left unmatched: 8. This CDR3 region has 15 residues. The chain's CDR3 is CASSYADRGVDTQYF. Written as DNA, the CDR3 is TGTGCCAGCAGCTATGCGGACAGGGGTGTCGATACGCAGTATTTT.

V usage is TRBV12-5 and J usage is TRBJ2-7; D call uncertain. This CDR3 has 12 amino acids. V lost 2 bases to trimming and J lost 2 bases, with 4 bases between them. Germline V gene sequence: CDR1 LGHNT, CDR2 FRNRAP. This chain's CDR3 is CASGLNPYEQYF. In DNA form, the CDR3 reads TGTGCTAGTGGTTTGAACCCCTACGAGCAGTACTTC.

This clone was observed a single time. V and J are TRBV6-1 and TRBJ2-7; 10 bases map to TRBD1. The CDR3 runs to 14 residues. Germline CDR1 and CDR2: MNHNS and SASEGT. V trimming: 2 bases; J trimming: 5 bases; junction bases outside the gene matches: 3. In DNA, the CDR3 is TGTGCCAGCAGTGAAACCGGGACAGGGGACGAGCAGTACTTC. It codes for CASSETGTGDEQYF.

This chain joins TRBV19 and TRBJ2-2; D gene ambiguous. The germline V and J ends were trimmed by 1 base and 0 bases, with 3 bases remaining between them. This CDR3 spans 14 amino acids. The germline CDR1 and CDR2 sequences are LNHDA and SQIVND (reference sequence). The CDR3 loop is CASSIAANTGELFF. Here the CDR3 DNA reads TGTGCCAGTAGTATAGCCGCGAACACCGGGGAGCTGTTTTTT.

J is TRBJ2-4 and V is TRBV5-1; D is possibly TRBD2 (5 bases). CDR3 length: 15 amino acids. Trimming removed 1 base from V and 1 base from J, with 9 bases in between. Looked up from germline, CDR1 is SGHRS and CDR2 is YFSETQ. In nucleotides, the CDR3 is TGCGCCAGCAGCTTGAGTCCGGGGGCCAAAAACATTCAGTACTTC. It encodes CASSLSPGAKNIQYF.

This chain uses TRBV14 with TRBJ1-1; D not certain. The CDR3 totals 14 residues. V was shortened by 0 bases and J by 7 bases, with 12 bases between the two germline ends. Germline V gives CDR1 SGHDN, CDR2 FVKESK. CDR3 in amino acids: CASSQDGVLSEAFF. For the CDR3, the DNA is TGTGCCAGCAGCCAAGATGGAGTGCTAAGTGAAGCTTTCTTT.

This chain uses TRBV15 with TRBJ1-4; TRBD1 might be the D (5 bases). This CDR3 is 15 amino acids long. V gave up 4 bases and J gave up 8 bases, with 17 bases separating them. Germline loops: CDR1 LNHNV, CDR2 YYDKDF (reference sequence). CDR3 amino acids: CATSTNRPGEEKLFF. CDR3 nucleotides: TGTGCCACCAGCACGAACAGGCCCGGGGAAGAAAAACTGTTTTTT.

The chain carries TRBV5-1 and TRBJ2-7; 8 positions match TRBD1. V gave up 4 bases and J gave up 3 bases; unmatched junction bases: 9. Germline V gene data show CDR1 as SGHRS and CDR2 as YFSETQ. The CDR3 length is 15 residues. The CDR3 DNA reads as TGCGCCAGCAGCCACGGGACAGGTGACCGCTACGAGCAGTACTTC. Protein sequence: CASSHGTGDRYEQYF.

This chain uses TRBV6-1 with TRBJ2-5; 7 bases line up with TRBD1. Per the germline V gene, CDR1 is MNHNS and CDR2 is SASEGT. With V trimmed by 1 base and J by 4 bases, 3 bases remained unmatched. The CDR3 has 14 residues. The DNA for the CDR3 is TGTGCCAGCAGTGAAGGAGGGGGCATAGAGACCCAGTACTTC. Its translation: CASSEGGGIETQYF.

The chain joins TRBV29-1 to TRBJ2-7; a weak D match, TRBD1 (6 bases). Germline V gene data show CDR1 as SQVTM and CDR2 as ANQGSEA. The CDR3 has 12 amino acids. Trimming took off 2 bases at V and 9 bases at J, with 14 bases between the two ends. The chain's CDR3 is CSVESQGSVQYF. The CDR3 DNA follows: TGCAGCGTTGAATCACAGGGTAGCGTGCAGTACTTC.

V usage is TRBV2 and J usage is TRBJ1-3; weak D call: TRBD1 (5 bases). The CDR3 has 13 residues. The germline V and J ends were trimmed by 1 base and 4 bases, with 5 bases remaining between them. Germline CDR1 is SNHLY and CDR2 is FYNNEI. CDR3 coding DNA: TGTGCCAGCAGTGAAGGGGGGGGAAACACCATATATTTT. It codes for CASSEGGGNTIYF.

The genes are TRBV5-4 and TRBJ2-1; TRBD2 matches 7 bases. Trimming removed 1 base from V and 3 bases from J; junction bases left unmatched: 7. The germline V gene has CDR1 SGHNT and CDR2 YYREEE (reference sequence). The CDR3 contains 16 residues. In DNA, the CDR3 is TGTGCCAGCAGCTTGTCTGGCGGGGGTCACTACAATGAGCAGTTCTTC. This sequence encodes CASSLSGGGHYNEQFF.

V gene TRBV6-5 combines with J gene TRBJ1-2, with a tentative D call TRBD1 (5 bases). There are 13 residues in the CDR3. V was cut by 8 bases and J by 2 bases, with 12 bases left in between. Germline CDR1 and CDR2: MNHEY and SVGAGI. The DNA of the CDR3 is TGTGCCAGCGGGGCAAGCGAGAACTATGGCTACACCTTC. It encodes CASGASENYGYTF.

The chain combines TRBV30 with TRBJ2-3, with no clear D. Trimming pared 4 bases from V and 3 bases from J, leaving 14 bases between. CDR1 GTSNPN and CDR2 SVGIG come from the germline V gene (reference sequence). This CDR3 is 14 amino acids long. The CDR3 reads CAWMPATVTDTQYF. CDR3 DNA: TGTGCCTGGATGCCGGCTACAGTAACAGATACGCAGTATTTT.

The V call is TRBV5-6, the J call TRBJ2-7; 10 nucleotides match TRBD2. There are 14 residues in the CDR3. CDR1 SGHDT and CDR2 YYEEEE come from the germline V gene. Losses at the gene ends were 0 bases for V and 3 bases for J; bases not matched to a gene: 0. The DNA of the CDR3 is TGTGCCAGCAGCTTGGCTAGCGGGGGCTACGAGCAGTACTTC. Its protein is CASSLASGGYEQYF.

The chain has TRBV7-9 and TRBJ2-2; unclear D gene. The CDR3 consists of 15 residues. The V end was cut by 5 bases, the J end by 1 base, with 11 bases between. Germline assignment: CDR1 SEHNR and CDR2 FQNEAQ (reference sequence). The CDR3 here is CASSAPGLNTGELFF. For the CDR3, the DNA is TGTGCCAGCAGCGCTCCGGGTCTGAACACCGGGGAGCTGTTTTTT.

The chain uses TRBV5-6 and TRBJ2-3, with 7 bases matching TRBD2. The junction had 15 bases not matched to a gene; V was cut back by 4 bases and J by 1 base. The CDR3 totals 18 residues. Germline-derived CDR1 and CDR2 are SGHDT and YYEEEE. The CDR3 loop is CASSRPLAFMGGTDTQYF. The DNA for the CDR3 is TGTGCCAGCAGCCGCCCACTAGCGTTTATGGGGGGCACAGATACGCAGTATTTT. The full variable domain, in which reference TRBV5-6 and TRBJ2-3 provide the parts outside the CDR3, is DAGVTQSPTHLIKTRGQQVTLRCSPKSGHDTVSWYQQALGQGPQFIFQYYEEEERQRGNFPDRFSGHQFPNYSSELNVNALLLGDSALYLCASSRPLAFMGGTDTQYFGPGTRLTVL.

The V and J genes are TRBV6-5 and TRBJ1-2; no clear D. Germline-derived CDR1 and CDR2 are MNHEY and SVGAGI. With 6 bases removed from V and 2 bases from J, the gap between germline ends came to 16 bases. This CDR3 has 15 residues. CDR3: CASRRRREGNYGYTF. CDR3 sequence (DNA): TGTGCCAGCAGACGCCGGAGGGAGGGAAACTATGGCTACACCTTC.

This clone came up once. The genes are TRBV6-4 and TRBJ1-3, with D maybe TRBD1 (5 bases). In germline, CDR1 is MRHNA, CDR2 SNTAGT. V was pared by 3 bases and J by 0 bases, with 12 bases between. The CDR3 length is 16 residues. The CDR3 sequence is CASSEQPGPSGNTIYF. DNA of the CDR3: TGTGCCAGCAGTGAACAACCGGGGCCCTCTGGAAACACCATATATTTT.

The genes are TRBV7-3 and TRBJ1-1; no firm D call. This CDR3 comprises 15 residues. Trimming left V 2 bases short and J 1 base short, with 11 bases between. Germline CDR1 SGHTA, CDR2 FQGTGA. The CDR3, as DNA: TGTGCCAGCAGCTTAGGCGGGTTAGGGAACACTGAAGCTTTCTTT. This sequence encodes CASSLGGLGNTEAFF.

The V call is TRBV29-1, the J call TRBJ2-5; no firm D call. The germline V gene has CDR1 SQVTM and CDR2 ANQGSEA. Trimming removed 4 bases at V and 5 bases at J, with 14 bases between. The CDR3 contains 13 residues. The CDR3 reads CSVVASVGETQYF. CDR3 bases: TGCAGCGTTGTGGCCTCCGTGGGGGAGACCCAGTACTTC.

The rearrangement links TRBV6-1 to TRBJ2-3, with TRBD2 as a possible D gene (6 bases). Trimming cost V 0 bases and J 3 bases, with 13 bases left between them. Germline CDR1 is MNHNS and CDR2 is SASEGT. This CDR3 contains 16 residues. Here the CDR3 reads CASSEALGLRTDTQYF. The CDR3, as DNA: TGTGCCAGCAGTGAAGCGCTTGGACTAAGGACAGATACGCAGTATTTT.

The V gene is TRBV18, the J gene TRBJ2-1; no reliable D call. The CDR3 spans 12 residues. The germline CDR1 and CDR2 sequences are KGHSH and LQKENI. V was clipped by 5 bases and J by 8 bases, with 10 bases between them. As DNA, the CDR3 is TGTGCCAGCTCATCCGATCTGGATGAGCAGTTCTTC. Translating it yields CASSSDLDEQFF.

This rearrangement joins TRBV7-6 to TRBJ2-3, with 11 nucleotides matching TRBD2. This CDR3 region has 16 residues. Germline V gives CDR1 SGHVS, CDR2 FNYEAQ. V shed 1 base, J shed 0 bases, and the junction held 0 bases outside the gene matches. The CDR3 reads CASSLGLAGSTDTQYF. In nucleotides, the CDR3 is TGTGCCAGCAGCTTAGGACTAGCGGGGAGCACAGATACGCAGTATTTT.

The CDR3 DNA reads TGTGCCAGTCCAGGACAGGCGAACACAGATACGCAGTATTTT. This gives the protein CASPGQANTDTQYF. V is TRBV19 and J is TRBJ2-3; 7 nucleotides match TRBD1. J lost 2 bases, V lost 8 bases, and 7 bases had no gene match. CDR1 LNHDA and CDR2 SQIVND come from the germline V gene (reference sequence). This CDR3 has 14 residues.

The chain employs TRBV5-1 and TRBJ2-7; D remains ambiguous. CDR3 size: 14 residues. The ends were cut back, 4 bases at V and 7 bases at J, with 18 bases in the middle. CDR1 and CDR2 (germline): SGHRS, YFSETQ. The CDR3 reads CASSPTQVDGEQYF. The CDR3 coding sequence is TGCGCCAGCAGCCCCACCCAGGTAGACGGAGAGCAGTACTTC.